The rows below give T cell receptor beta chains drawn from one sample of a study of metastatic and nonmetastatic thyroid tumors. TCRdb re-analyzed the PCR reads using MiXCR. The profile shows 4,000 to 5,000 clones, roughly 28% of them singletons. The sample was adjacent normal tissue. All receptors come from a female donor with papillary thyroid cancer or a benign thyroid nodule (not recorded which). Some clones in this sample may be carry-over from other donors' samples. The CDR3 runs from the conserved cysteine through the conserved F or W. Fields, in order: clone size, J gene, D gene, V gene, CDR3 DNA, CDR3 protein. The D gene is left open where the match is weak. The listing skips clone size in some rows; elsewhere it reads once, few, many or a size class.

-,TRBJ2-7,-,TRBV28,TGTGCCAGCAGACAGGGAGCTAGCTCCTACGAGCAGTACTTC,CASRQGASSYEQYF
-,TRBJ2-7,TRBD2,TRBV6-6,TGTGCCAGCAGTTACTCCTGGACTAGCGTGGACTACGAGCAGTACTTC,CASSYSWTSVDYEQYF
once,TRBJ2-7,TRBD2,TRBV13,TGTGCCAGCAGCCCCGAAGGGACTAGCGGGAGCTACGAGCAGTACTTC,CASSPEGTSGSYEQYF
few,TRBJ1-4,TRBD1,TRBV27,TGTGCCAGCAGCACATCCGACAGGGTCTATGAAAAACTGTTTTTT,CASSTSDRVYEKLFF
-,TRBJ2-7,-,TRBV4-2,TGTGCCAGCAGCCAGGTCTCCGGGACGCAGTACGAGCAGTACTTC,CASSQVSGTQYEQYF
once,TRBJ2-7,TRBD1,TRBV30,TGTGCCTGGAGTCGGGGACAGGGAGTCTACGAGCAGTACTTC,CAWSRGQGVYEQYF
few,TRBJ2-7,TRBD1,TRBV6-2/TRBV6-3,TGTGCCAGCGGGGACAGGGCCCCTCGCGAGCAGTACTTC,CASGDRAPREQYF
many,TRBJ2-7,TRBD1,TRBV4-2,TGTGCCAGCAGCAACGACCTTACGCCGGACAGGGAGAAAAACGAGCAGTACTTC,CASSNDLTPDREKNEQYF
medium-sized,TRBJ2-7,TRBD2,TRBV6-6,TGTGCCAGCAGTTATAAGACTAGCGGGAGGGGTACCACCTCCTACGAGCAGTACTTC,CASSYKTSGRGTTSYEQYF
-,TRBJ2-7,-,TRBV11-3,TGTGCCAGCAGCCCCAGCTACGAGCAGTACTTC,CASSPSYEQYF
-,TRBJ2-7,TRBD2,TRBV6-6,TGTGCCAGCAGTTACTTGGGGAGCCTAGCGGGAGGCTACGAGCAGTACTTC,CASSYLGSLAGGYEQYF
-,TRBJ2-2,TRBD2,TRBV12-3/TRBV12-4,TGTGCCAGCAGTTTAGTAGCGGGGTACACCGGGGAGCTGTTTTTT,CASSLVAGYTGELFF
-,TRBJ2-7,TRBD2,TRBV27,TGTGCCAGCAGTGGACTAGCGGGGGGCTCCTACGAGCAGTACTTC,CASSGLAGGSYEQYF
medium-sized,TRBJ1-4,TRBD1,TRBV5-1,TGCGCCAGCAGCACAGGGGCCGAGGGTGAAAAACTGTTTTTT,CASSTGAEGEKLFF
-,TRBJ2-3,TRBD1,TRBV19,TGTGCCAGTAGAGGACAGGGGAAAGATACGCAGTATTTT,CASRGQGKDTQYF
-,TRBJ2-7,-,TRBV6-1,TGTGCCAGCAGTGAACGGGTCGGGCGGTGGTCCTACGAGCAGTACTTC,CASSERVGRWSYEQYF
-,TRBJ1-5,-,TRBV12-3/TRBV12-4,TGTGCCAGCAGTTTTTCCAATCAGCCCCAGCATTTT,CASSFSNQPQHF
-,TRBJ2-7,-,TRBV6-1,TGTGCCAGCAGTGAAATCCGGGACGGAAACTGGGACGAGCAGTACTTC,CASSEIRDGNWDEQYF
large,TRBJ2-2,-,TRBV28,TGTGCCAGCAGTCCACCCGGGGGCGGGTACACCGGGGAGCTGTTTTTT,CASSPPGGGYTGELFF
few,TRBJ2-7,-,TRBV12-3/TRBV12-4,TGTGCCAGCAGTTTCGGGCAGGGCTCCTACGAGCAGTACTTC,CASSFGQGSYEQYF
few,TRBJ1-5,-,TRBV19,TGTGCCAGCTCCCATGGGACGTCTGGGCCCCAGCATTTT,CASSHGTSGPQHF
-,TRBJ2-1,TRBD1,TRBV7-3,TGTGCCAGCAGCTTAGGGGCAGGGGGCAATGAGCAGTTCTTC,CASSLGAGGNEQFF
few,TRBJ2-3,-,TRBV27,TGTGCCAGCAGTTTCTTCGACAGGAGAGACACAGATACGCAGTATTTT,CASSFFDRRDTDTQYF
-,TRBJ1-6,-,TRBV7-9,TGTGCCAGCATGGGGACATCCCGAAATTCACCCCTCCACTTT,CASMGTSRNSPLHF
few,TRBJ2-7,-,TRBV6-5,TGTGCCAGCAGTAACAACGGGACGGACCCCTACGAGCAGTACTTC,CASSNNGTDPYEQYF
-,TRBJ2-5,-,TRBV19,TGTGCCATTACAGGGTGGTCTGGCGGCAGAGAGGGAGAGACCCAGTACTTC,CAITGWSGGREGETQYF